The entry that follows covers one T cell receptor (beta chain) sequence. Its target is unknown. The table came from immunoSEQ multiplex PCR; TCRdb's copy has only in-frame clones and leaves some out. The data contain 100,000 to 150,000 clones, approximately 89% of them singletons. The source of the sample is a study of T cell responses to AZD1222 COVID-19 vaccine. Study findings and constraints: The peak T cell response came first, and repertoires were sampled only after it.

The CDR3 has 12 amino acids. The ends were cut back, 3 bases at V and 6 bases at J, with 12 bases in the middle. Germline lookup yields CDR1 GTSNPN and CDR2 SVGIG (reference sequence). Sequenced material: peripheral blood, taken on day 0 of AZD1222 vaccination. The receptor was derived from an adult in good health. The rearrangement links TRBV30 to TRBJ2-7; D remains unclear. The CDR3 bases are TGTGCCTGGAGCGTACGGTGGGTCGAGCAGTACTTC. It codes for CAWSVRWVEQYF.